The clone carrying this TCR beta chain was counted only a few times. Its cognate antigen is unknown. The entry originates in a study of T cells after yellow fever vaccination. The overall study: Low-cell-number fractions were prepared with SMART-Seq v4 Ultra Low Input. Study-level findings and limits: The booster response re-showed most primary clones: 96% CD4, almost 90% CD8.

A 5'RACE template-switching step, the method used to make TCR cDNA, added a universal primer site and UMIs. TCRdb re-derived calls from the 5' RACE reads in MiXCR, one entry per CDR3 protein. The data show about 320,000 distinct CDR3 sequences, around 4.3% seen once. V was clipped by 9 bases and J by 5 bases; unmatched bases: 6. The germline V gene has CDR1 SGHRS and CDR2 YFSETQ. This CDR3 comprises 13 residues. The sample was PBMCs, taken 15 days after the yellow fever booster vaccination. The chain couples TRBV5-1 to TRBJ2-5, with TRBD1 matching 11 bases. The origin of this receptor is a man aged 18 to 30 who received the YFV17D yellow fever vaccine. CDR3 amino acids: CATGTGGRETQYF. The CDR3 DNA reads TGCGCCACCGGGACAGGGGGAAGGGAGACCCAGTACTTC.